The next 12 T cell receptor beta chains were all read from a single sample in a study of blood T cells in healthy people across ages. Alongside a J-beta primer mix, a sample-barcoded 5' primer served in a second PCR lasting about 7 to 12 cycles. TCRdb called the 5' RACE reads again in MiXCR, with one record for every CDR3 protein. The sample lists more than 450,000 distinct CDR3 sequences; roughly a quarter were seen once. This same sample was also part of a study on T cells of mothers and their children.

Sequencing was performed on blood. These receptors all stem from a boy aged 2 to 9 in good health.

CDR3 DNA: TGCGCCAGCCTACAGGGGCCGGGAGAGACCCAGTACTTC. Amino acids: CASLQGPGETQYF. This rearrangement joins TRBV5-1 to TRBJ2-5; 7 nucleotides line up with TRBD1. CDR1 and CDR2 (germline): SGHRS, YFSETQ. V lost 7 bases to trimming and J lost 4 bases; unmatched junction nucleotides: 7. This CDR3 is built from 13 residues.

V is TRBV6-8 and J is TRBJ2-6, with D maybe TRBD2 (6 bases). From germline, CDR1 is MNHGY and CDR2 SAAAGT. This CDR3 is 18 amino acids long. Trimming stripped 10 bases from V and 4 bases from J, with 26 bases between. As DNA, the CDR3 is TGTGCCAACATACTTCGGTGCGGGGCGCCTAGGGGGGCCAACGTCCTGACTTTC. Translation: CANILRCGAPRGANVLTF.

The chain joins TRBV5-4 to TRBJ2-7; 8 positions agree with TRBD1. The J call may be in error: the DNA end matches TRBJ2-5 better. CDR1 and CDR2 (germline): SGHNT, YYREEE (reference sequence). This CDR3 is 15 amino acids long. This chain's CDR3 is CASSFPGTGQETQYF. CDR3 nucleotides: TGTGCCAGCAGCTTTCCCGGGACAGGACAAGAGACCCAGTACTTC.

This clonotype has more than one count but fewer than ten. The CDR3 DNA follows: TGTGCCAGCAGCTCCCTACAAGGTTCCGGGGAGCTGTTTTTT. Translated, it gives CASSSLQGSGELFF. The gene calls are TRBV7-2 and TRBJ2-2; D ambiguous. Germline V gives CDR1 SGHTA, CDR2 FQGNSA. V shed 4 bases and J shed 6 bases, with 12 bases lying between them. This CDR3 spans 14 amino acids.

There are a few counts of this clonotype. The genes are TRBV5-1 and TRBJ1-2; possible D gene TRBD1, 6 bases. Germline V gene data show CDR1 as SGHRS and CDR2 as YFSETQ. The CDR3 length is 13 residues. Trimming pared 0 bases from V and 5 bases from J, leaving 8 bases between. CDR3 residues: CASSLETGYGYTF. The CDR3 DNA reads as TGCGCCAGCAGCTTGGAGACAGGTTATGGCTACACCTTC.

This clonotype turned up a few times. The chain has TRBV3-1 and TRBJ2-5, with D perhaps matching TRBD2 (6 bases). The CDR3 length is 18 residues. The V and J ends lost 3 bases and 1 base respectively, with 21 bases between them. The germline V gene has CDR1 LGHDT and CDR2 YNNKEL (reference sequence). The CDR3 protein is CASSHSFPSGLAQETQYF. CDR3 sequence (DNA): TGTGCCAGCAGCCATTCCTTCCCAAGCGGGCTCGCCCAAGAGACCCAGTACTTC.

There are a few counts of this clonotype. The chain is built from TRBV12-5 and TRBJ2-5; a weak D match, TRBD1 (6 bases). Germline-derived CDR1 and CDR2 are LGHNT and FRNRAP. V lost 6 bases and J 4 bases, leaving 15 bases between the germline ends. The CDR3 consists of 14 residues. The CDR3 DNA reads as TGTGCTAGTGGCCCTGGCAGGGGCCGAGAGACCCAGTACTTC. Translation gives CASGPGRGRETQYF.

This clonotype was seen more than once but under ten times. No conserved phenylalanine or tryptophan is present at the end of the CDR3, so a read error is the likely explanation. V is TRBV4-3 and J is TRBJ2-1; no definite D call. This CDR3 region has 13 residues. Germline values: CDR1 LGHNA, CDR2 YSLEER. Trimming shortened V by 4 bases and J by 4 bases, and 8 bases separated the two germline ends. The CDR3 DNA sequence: TGCGCCAGCAGCCCCCGGGTGTACAATGAGCAGTTCCTC. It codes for CASSPRVYNEQFL.

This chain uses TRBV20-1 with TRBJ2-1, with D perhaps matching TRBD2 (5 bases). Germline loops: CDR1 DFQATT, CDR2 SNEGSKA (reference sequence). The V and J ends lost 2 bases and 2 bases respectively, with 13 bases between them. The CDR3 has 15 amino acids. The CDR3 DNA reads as TGCAGTGCTAGAAAGGGCCGGACTCCCTACAATGAGCAGTTCTTC. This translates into CSARKGRTPYNEQFF.

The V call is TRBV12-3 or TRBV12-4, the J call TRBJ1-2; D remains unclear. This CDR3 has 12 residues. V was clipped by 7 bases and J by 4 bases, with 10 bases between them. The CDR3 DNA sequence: TGTGCCAGCACTTTCTGGGTCTATGGCTACACCTTC. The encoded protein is CASTFWVYGYTF.

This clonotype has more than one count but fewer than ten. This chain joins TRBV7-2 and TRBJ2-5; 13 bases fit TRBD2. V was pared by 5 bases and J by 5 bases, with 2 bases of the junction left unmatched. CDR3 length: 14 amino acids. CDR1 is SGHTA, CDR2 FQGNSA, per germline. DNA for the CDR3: TGTGCCAGCAGCGAGACTAGCGGGGGGGAGACCCAGTACTTC. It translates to CASSETSGGETQYF. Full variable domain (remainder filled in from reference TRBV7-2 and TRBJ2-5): GAGVSQSPSNKVTEKGKDVELRCDPISGHTALYWYRQSLGQGLEFLIYFQGNSAPDKSGLPSDRFSAERTGGSVSTLTIQRTQQEDSAVYLCASSETSGGETQYFGPGTRLLVL.

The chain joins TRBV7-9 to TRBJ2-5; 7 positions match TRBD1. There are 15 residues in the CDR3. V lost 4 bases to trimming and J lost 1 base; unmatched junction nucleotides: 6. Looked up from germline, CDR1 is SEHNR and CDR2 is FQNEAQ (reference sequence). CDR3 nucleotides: TGTGCCAGCAGCTCAGGGGACAGAACCCAAGAGACCCAGTACTTC. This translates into CASSSGDRTQETQYF.